This T cell receptor (beta chain) originates from a study of blood T cell repertoires in COVID-19. Study in general: Italy, Spain and the United States were the sources of the convalescent and acute COVID-19 samples.

V lost 5 bases and J lost 2; bases outside the gene matches: 4. The CDR3 contains 16 residues. The germline V gene encodes CDR1 MNHEY and CDR2 SMNVEV (reference sequence). Authors' data handling: Reference gene primers were amplified, and this amplification served to estimate nucleated cell counts. Here immunoSEQ multiplex PCR was the method, and the copy in TCRdb shows in-frame clones only, minus some. The V and J calls and the clone size are those of that table, but D and trimming were determined from the DNA. The table has over 200,000 clones, 70% to 90% seen once. Categorization into cohorts depended on clinical history that participants reported.

Sequenced: PBMCs or T cells enriched from blood (not recorded which). This sequence originates from a woman aged 45 to 65 who had recovered from COVID-19. The rearrangement joins TRBV27 to TRBJ2-3; 13 bases are a match to TRBD2. CDR3 nucleotides: TGTGCCAGCAGTCCACTAGCGGGAGGGTACACAGATACGCAGTATTTT. It is translated as CASSPLAGGYTDTQYF.